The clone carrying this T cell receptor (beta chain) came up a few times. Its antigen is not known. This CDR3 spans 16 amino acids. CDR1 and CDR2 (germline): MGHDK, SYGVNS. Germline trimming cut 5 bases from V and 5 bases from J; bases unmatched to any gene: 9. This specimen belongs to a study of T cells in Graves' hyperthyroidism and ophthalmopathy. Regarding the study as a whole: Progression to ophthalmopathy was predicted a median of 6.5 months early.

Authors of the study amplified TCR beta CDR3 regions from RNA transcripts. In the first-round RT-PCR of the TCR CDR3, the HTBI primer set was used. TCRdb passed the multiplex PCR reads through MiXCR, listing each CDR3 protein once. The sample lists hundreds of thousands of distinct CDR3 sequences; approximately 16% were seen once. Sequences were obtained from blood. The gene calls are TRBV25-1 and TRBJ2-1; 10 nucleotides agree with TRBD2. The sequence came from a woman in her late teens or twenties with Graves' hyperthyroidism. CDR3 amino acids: CASSPYRTSGNNEQFF. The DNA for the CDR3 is TGTGCCAGCAGTCCCTACCGGACTAGCGGAAACAATGAGCAGTTCTTC. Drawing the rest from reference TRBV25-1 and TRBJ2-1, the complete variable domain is EADIYQTPRYLVIGTGKKITLECSQTMGHDKMYWYQQDPGMELHLIHYSYGVNSTEKGDLSSESTVSRIRTEHFPLTLESARPSHTSQYLCASSPYRTSGNNEQFFGPGTRLTVL.